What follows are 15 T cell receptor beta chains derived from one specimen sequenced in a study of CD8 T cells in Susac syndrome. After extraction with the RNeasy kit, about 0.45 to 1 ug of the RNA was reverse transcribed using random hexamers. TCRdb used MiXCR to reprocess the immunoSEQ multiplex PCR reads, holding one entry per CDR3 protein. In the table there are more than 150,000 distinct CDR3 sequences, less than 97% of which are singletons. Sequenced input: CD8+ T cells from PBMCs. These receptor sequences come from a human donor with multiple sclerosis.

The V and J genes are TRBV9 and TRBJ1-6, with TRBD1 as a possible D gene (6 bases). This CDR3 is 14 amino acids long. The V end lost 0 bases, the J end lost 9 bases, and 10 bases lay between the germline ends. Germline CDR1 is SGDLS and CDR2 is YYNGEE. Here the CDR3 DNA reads TGTGCCAGCAGCGTAGAAACAGGGCTTTCACCCCTCCACTTT. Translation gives CASSVETGLSPLHF.

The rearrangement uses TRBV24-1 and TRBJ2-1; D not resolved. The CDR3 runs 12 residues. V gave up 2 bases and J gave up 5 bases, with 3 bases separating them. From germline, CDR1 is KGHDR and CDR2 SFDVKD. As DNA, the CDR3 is TGTGCCACCAGTGATTGGGACAATGAGCAGTTCTTC. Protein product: CATSDWDNEQFF.

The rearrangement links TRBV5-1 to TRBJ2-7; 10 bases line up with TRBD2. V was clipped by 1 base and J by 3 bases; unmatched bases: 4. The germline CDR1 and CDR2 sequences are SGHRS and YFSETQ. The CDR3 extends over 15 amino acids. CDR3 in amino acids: CASSLLAGAFYEQYF. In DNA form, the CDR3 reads TGCGCCAGCAGCTTGCTAGCGGGGGCCTTCTACGAGCAGTACTTC.

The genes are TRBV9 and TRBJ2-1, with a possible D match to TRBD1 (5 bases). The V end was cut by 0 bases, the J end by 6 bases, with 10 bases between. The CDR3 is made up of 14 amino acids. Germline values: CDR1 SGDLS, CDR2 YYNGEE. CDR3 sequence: CASSVVTGANEQFF. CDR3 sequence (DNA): TGTGCCAGCAGCGTAGTCACAGGAGCCAATGAGCAGTTCTTC.

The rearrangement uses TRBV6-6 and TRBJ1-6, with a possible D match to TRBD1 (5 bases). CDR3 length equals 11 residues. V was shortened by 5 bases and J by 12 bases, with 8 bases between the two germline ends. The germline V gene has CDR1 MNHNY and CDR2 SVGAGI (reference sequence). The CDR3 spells CASSAREPLHF. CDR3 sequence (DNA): TGTGCCAGCAGTGCCAGGGAACCCCTCCACTTT.

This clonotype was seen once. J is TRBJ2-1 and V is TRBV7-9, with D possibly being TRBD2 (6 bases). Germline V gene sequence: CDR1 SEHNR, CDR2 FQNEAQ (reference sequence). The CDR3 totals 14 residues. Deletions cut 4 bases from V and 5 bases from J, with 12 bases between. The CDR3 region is CASSSAGLHNEQFF. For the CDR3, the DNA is TGTGCCAGCAGCTCGGCGGGGCTCCACAATGAGCAGTTCTTC.

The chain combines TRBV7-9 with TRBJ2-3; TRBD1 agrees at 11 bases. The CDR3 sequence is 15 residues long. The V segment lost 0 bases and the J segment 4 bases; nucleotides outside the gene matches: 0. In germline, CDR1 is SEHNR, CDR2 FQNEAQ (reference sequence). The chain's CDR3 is CASSLAGQGADTQYF. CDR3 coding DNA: TGTGCCAGCAGCTTAGCGGGACAGGGGGCAGATACGCAGTATTTT.

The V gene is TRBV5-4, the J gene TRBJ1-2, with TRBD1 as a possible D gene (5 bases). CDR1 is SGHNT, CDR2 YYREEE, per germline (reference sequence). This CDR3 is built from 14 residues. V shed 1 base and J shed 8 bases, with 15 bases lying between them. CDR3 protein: CASSLWGREEGYTF. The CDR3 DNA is TGTGCCAGCAGCTTGTGGGGCAGGGAGGAAGGCTACACCTTC. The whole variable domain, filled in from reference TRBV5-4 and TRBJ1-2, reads ETGVTQSPTHLIKTRGQQVTLRCSSQSGHNTVSWYQQALGQGPQFIFQYYREEENGRGNFPPRFSGLQFPNYSSELNVNALELDDSALYLCASSLWGREEGYTFGSGTRLTVV.

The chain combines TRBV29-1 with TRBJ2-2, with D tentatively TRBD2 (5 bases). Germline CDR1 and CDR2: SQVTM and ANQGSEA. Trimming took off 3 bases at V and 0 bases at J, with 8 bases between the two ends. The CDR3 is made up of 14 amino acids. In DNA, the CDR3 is TGCAGCGTTGACCCCGGGGCGAACACCGGGGAGCTGTTTTTT. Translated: CSVDPGANTGELFF.

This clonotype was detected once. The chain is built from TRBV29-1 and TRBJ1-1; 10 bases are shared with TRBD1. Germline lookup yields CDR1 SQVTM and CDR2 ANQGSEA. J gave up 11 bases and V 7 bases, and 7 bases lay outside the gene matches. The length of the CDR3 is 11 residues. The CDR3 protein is CSALTDRGAFF. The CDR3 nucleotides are TGCAGCGCCCTAACGGACAGGGGGGCTTTCTTT.

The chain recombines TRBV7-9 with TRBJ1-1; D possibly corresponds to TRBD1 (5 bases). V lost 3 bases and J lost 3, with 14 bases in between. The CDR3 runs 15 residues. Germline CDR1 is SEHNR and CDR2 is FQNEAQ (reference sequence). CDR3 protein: CASSLGDGEDTEAFF. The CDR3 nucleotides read TGTGCCAGCAGCTTGGGGGACGGTGAGGACACTGAAGCTTTCTTT.

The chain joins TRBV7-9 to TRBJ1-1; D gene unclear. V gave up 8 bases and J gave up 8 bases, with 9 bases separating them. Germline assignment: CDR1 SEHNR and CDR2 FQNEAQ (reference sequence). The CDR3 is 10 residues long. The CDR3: CASVVEEAFF. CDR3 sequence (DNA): TGTGCCAGCGTCGTAGAGGAAGCTTTCTTT.

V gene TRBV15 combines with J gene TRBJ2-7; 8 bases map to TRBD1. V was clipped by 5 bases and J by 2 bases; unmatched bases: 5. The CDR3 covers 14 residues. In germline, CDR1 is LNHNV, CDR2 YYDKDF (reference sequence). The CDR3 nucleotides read TGTGCCACCAGCGATCGACAGGGGACCTACGAGCAGTACTTC. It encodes CATSDRQGTYEQYF.

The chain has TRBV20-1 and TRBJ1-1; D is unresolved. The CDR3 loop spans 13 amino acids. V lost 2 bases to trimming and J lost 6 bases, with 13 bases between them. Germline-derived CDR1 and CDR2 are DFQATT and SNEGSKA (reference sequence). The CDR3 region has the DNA TGCAGTGCTAGAAATGCGGGGATCGCTGAAGCTTTCTTT. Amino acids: CSARNAGIAEAFF.

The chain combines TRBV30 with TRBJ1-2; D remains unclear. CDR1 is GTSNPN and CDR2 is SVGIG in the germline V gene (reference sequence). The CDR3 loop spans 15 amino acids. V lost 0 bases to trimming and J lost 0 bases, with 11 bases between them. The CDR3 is CAWSVGPGTNYGYTF. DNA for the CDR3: TGTGCCTGGAGTGTAGGGCCAGGCACTAACTATGGCTACACCTTC.